This passage covers 13 T cell receptor beta chains from one sample sequenced in a study of regulatory T cells in long-lasting Graves disease. As to time point: newly diagnosed GD, antithyroid drugs for less than 3 months. The TCR library used RNA extracted from PBMCs. Investigators prepared the TCR beta libraries by applying iRepertoire HTBI primers and Arm-PCR of CDR3 regions. TCRdb redid the calling of the multiplex PCR reads with MiXCR, one entry per CDR3 protein. This sample yields some 490,000 distinct CDR3 sequences, of which around 13% are seen a single time; approximately 9% belongs to the top ten. These data were likewise used in another study, on T cells in Graves' hyperthyroidism and ophthalmopathy.

This material consisted of peripheral blood mononuclear cells (PBMCs), taken at new diagnosis, from a patient treated with antithyroid drugs. These TCRs come from a woman aged 30 to 39 with Graves disease.

This clonotype was detected many times. The chain has TRBV18 and TRBJ1-2; possibly TRBD1 for D (5 bases). The CDR3 runs to 14 residues. The V end lost 6 bases, the J end lost 8 bases, and 19 bases lay between the germline ends. CDR1 and CDR2 from the germline V gene are KGHSH and LQKENI. CDR3: CASSPGPKGGGYTF. The CDR3 nucleotides are TGTGCCAGCTCTCCGGGACCTAAGGGAGGAGGCTACACCTTC.

This clonotype has at least ten counts. The V call is TRBV7-2, the J call TRBJ2-5, with D unclear. CDR3 size: 13 residues. CDR1 is SGHTA and CDR2 is FQGNSA in the germline V gene. The V gene lost 5 bases and the J gene lost 4 bases, with 11 bases spanning the gap. CDR3 sequence reads: CASSRSDGETQYF. CDR3 sequence (DNA): TGTGCCAGCAGCCGGTCAGACGGAGAGACCCAGTACTTC.

At least ten counts were recorded for this clonotype. The chain uses TRBV19 and TRBJ1-5; D remains unclear. The CDR3 spans 15 residues. Germline assignment: CDR1 LNHDA and CDR2 SQIVND (reference sequence). V gave up 1 base and J gave up 1 base, with 8 bases separating them. The chain's CDR3 is CASSIVGWSNQPQHF. The CDR3 DNA sequence: TGTGCCAGTAGTATAGTGGGTTGGAGCAATCAGCCCCAGCATTTT.

V and J are TRBV20-1 and TRBJ1-2, with D possibly TRBD1 on 6 matching bases. The CDR3 has 14 amino acids. Germline values: CDR1 DFQATT, CDR2 SNEGSKA (reference sequence). V shed 5 bases and J shed 4 bases, with 17 bases lying between them. CDR3 residues: CSAQDPTGVYGYTF. CDR3 nucleotides: TGCAGTGCTCAAGACCCGACAGGAGTCTATGGCTACACCTTC.

The sample holds a few counts of this clonotype. CDR3 in amino acids: CSARAGRAPENIQYF. The CDR3 DNA is TGCAGTGCTAGAGCCGGGCGGGCCCCGGAAAACATTCAGTACTTC. This chain connects TRBV20-1 to TRBJ2-4; TRBD2 is a possible D gene (5 bases). CDR1 and CDR2 from the germline V gene are DFQATT and SNEGSKA (reference sequence). With 1 base removed from V and 5 bases from J, the gap between germline ends came to 15 bases. The CDR3 runs to 15 residues.

The rearrangement uses TRBV7-2 and TRBJ2-1; TRBD1 agrees at 10 bases. CDR1 SGHTA and CDR2 FQGNSA come from the germline V gene. The CDR3 is made up of 15 amino acids. V lost 6 bases and J lost 2; bases outside the gene matches: 4. CDR3 amino acids: CASRRGQGTYNEQFF. CDR3 nucleotide sequence: TGTGCCAGCAGAAGGGGACAGGGGACCTACAATGAGCAGTTCTTC.

This clonotype was seen repeatedly, ten times or more. The chain joins TRBV11-2 to TRBJ2-7, with TRBD1 as a possible D gene (6 bases). Germline V lookup: CDR1 SGHAT, CDR2 FQNNGV. There are 17 residues in the CDR3. With 5 bases removed from V and 2 bases from J, the gap between germline ends came to 22 bases. The CDR3 loop reads CASSQGLGAGQAYEQYF. CDR3 nucleotides: TGTGCCAGCAGCCAGGGATTGGGGGCCGGGCAGGCCTACGAGCAGTACTTC. Looking up the rest from reference TRBV11-2 and TRBJ2-7 gives the full variable domain: EAGVAQSPRYKIIEKRQSVAFWCNPISGHATLYWYQQILGQGPKLLIQFQNNGVVDDSQLPKDRFSAERLKGVDSTLKIQPAKLEDSAVYLCASSQGLGAGQAYEQYFGPGTRLTVT.

Ten or more counts support this clonotype. The chain links TRBV28 to TRBJ1-1; D is possibly TRBD1 (5 bases). Between the trimmed V and J ends, which lost 4 bases and 0 bases, there was a span of 12 bases. CDR3 length: 15 amino acids. Germline loops: CDR1 MDHEN, CDR2 SYDVKM. The DNA of the CDR3 is TGTGCCAGCAGTTCTAAGGGGAACATGAACACTGAAGCTTTCTTT. It translates to CASSSKGNMNTEAFF.

As to this clonotype: One end of the junction is discordant with germline, which a read error may explain. This chain connects TRBV7-8 to TRBJ2-7, with D hard to call. Germline CDR1 SGHVS, CDR2 FQNEAQ. The CDR3 loop spans 11 amino acids. The CDR3 nucleotides read TGTGCCCGCAGCTTTGCAGACGAGCAGTACTTC. Protein sequence: CARSFADEQYF. The full variable domain, its missing parts supplied by reference TRBV7-8 and TRBJ2-7, is GAGVSQSPRYKVAKRGQDVALRCDPISGHVSLFWYQQALGQGPEFLTYFQNEAQLDKSGLPSDRFFAERPEGSVSTLKIQRTQQEDSAVYLCARSFADEQYFGPGTRLTVT.

This clonotype was seen many times. The chain couples TRBV19 to TRBJ2-1; 14 bases map to TRBD2. This CDR3 has 16 amino acids. The germline V gene encodes CDR1 LNHDA and CDR2 SQIVND (reference sequence). V lost 6 bases and J lost 7; bases outside the gene matches: 8. The CDR3 DNA sequence: TGTGCCAGTAGGTCCGGGACTAGCGGGAGTAGGAATGAGCAGTTCTTC. Amino acid sequence: CASRSGTSGSRNEQFF.

This clonotype was detected only a few times. This rearrangement joins TRBV20-1 to TRBJ2-3; 11 nucleotides align to TRBD2. Germline CDR1 is DFQATT and CDR2 is SNEGSKA (reference sequence). V dropped 6 bases and J dropped 0; count of bases not matched to a gene: 14. This CDR3 has 18 amino acids. The CDR3 loop reads CSAETLLAGGTSTDTQYF. The DNA for the CDR3 is TGCAGTGCCGAGACACTTTTAGCGGGAGGGACTAGCACAGATACGCAGTATTTT.

This clonotype was recorded at least ten times. The gene calls are TRBV20-1 and TRBJ2-7, with D tentatively TRBD2 (5 bases). Germline V lookup: CDR1 DFQATT, CDR2 SNEGSKA (reference sequence). V was pared by 6 bases and J by 0 bases, with 18 bases between. CDR3 length: 15 amino acids. The CDR3: CSAFGAVLYSYEQYF. In DNA, the CDR3 is TGCAGTGCCTTTGGAGCGGTCTTATACTCCTACGAGCAGTACTTC.

This clonotype was detected a few times. The V and J genes are TRBV20-1 and TRBJ2-1; 10 positions agree with TRBD2. With 3 bases clipped from V and 4 bases from J, the junction kept 9 bases outside the gene matches. This CDR3 spans 16 amino acids. CDR1 DFQATT and CDR2 SNEGSKA come from the germline V gene (reference sequence). The CDR3 region is CSASKVAGGKYNEQFF. CDR3 in DNA: TGCAGTGCTAGTAAGGTAGCGGGAGGTAAATACAATGAGCAGTTCTTC.